The clone carrying this T cell receptor (beta chain) was seen only once. Its antigen remains unknown. This entry is derived from a study of T cell responses to AZD1222 COVID-19 vaccine. Study summary: Pooling was applied to second doses at about 4 or about 12 weeks. Study-level points and caveats: Clonal diversity was possibly underestimated, and white British individuals and females predominated among donors.

CDR3 size: 15 residues. Germline-derived CDR1 and CDR2 are SGHVS and FQNEAQ. Trimming stripped 6 bases from V and 9 bases from J, with 21 bases between. This table comes from immunoSEQ multiplex PCR, and its TCRdb copy is limited to in-frame clones, with some not included. The sample has around 130,000 clones, 75% to 90% seen once; the top ten hold 1.3% to 1.5%. This rearrangement joins TRBV7-8 to TRBJ2-1; tentative D call: TRBD2 (6 bases). The source material was peripheral blood, sampled on day 0 of AZD1222 vaccination. The clonotype comes from an adult in good health. The CDR3 DNA sequence: TGTGCCAGCAGTCTAGGCTCGGGGGTGCAGGGTGAGCAGTTCTTC. As protein: CASSLGSGVQGEQFF. The whole variable domain, filled in from reference TRBV7-8 and TRBJ2-1, reads GAGVSQSPRYKVAKRGQDVALRCDPISGHVSLFWYQQALGQGPEFLTYFQNEAQLDKSGLPSDRFFAERPEGSVSTLKIQRTQQEDSAVYLCASSLGSGVQGEQFFGPGTRLTVL.